The 6 T cell receptor beta chains reported below all come from one sample, sequenced in a study of T cells in Graves' hyperthyroidism and ophthalmopathy. From RNA transcripts, TCR beta CDR3 regions were amplified. The TCR CDR3 was amplified in a first-round RT-PCR using the HTBI primer set. One entry per CDR3 protein, called by TCRdb with MiXCR from the multiplex PCR reads. In the table there are hundreds of thousands of distinct CDR3 sequences, less than 25% of which are singletons. The material sequenced was blood. These receptors came from a young man with Graves' ophthalmopathy.

This clonotype appeared many times. This rearrangement joins TRBV6-1 to TRBJ1-3; 7 bases match TRBD1. The ends lost 6 bases at V and 2 bases at J; junction bases unmatched: 7. The CDR3 has 15 residues. The germline V gene has CDR1 MNHNS and CDR2 SASEGT. The CDR3 DNA follows: TGTGCCAGCAGCTCCACCGGGACAGCTGGAAACACCATATATTTT. Protein product: CASSSTGTAGNTIYF.

This clonotype was observed a few times. V usage is TRBV10-3 and J usage is TRBJ2-5; 8 bases agree with TRBD1. The CDR3 is 17 residues long. Trimming cost V 0 bases and J 5 bases; bases outside gene matches: 11. Looked up from germline, CDR1 is ENHRY and CDR2 is SYGVKD. CDR3 DNA sequence: TGTGCCATCAGTGAGTCGATTTCGACAGGGGAAGGCGAGACCCAGTACTTC. This encodes CAISESISTGEGETQYF.

The gene calls are TRBV27 and TRBJ2-1, with 14 positions matching TRBD2. The V gene end was trimmed by 7 bases and the J gene end by 5 bases; junction bases not matched to a gene: 7. CDR3 length: 16 residues. Per the germline V gene, CDR1 is MNHEY and CDR2 is SMNVEV (reference sequence). CDR3 nucleotide sequence: TGTGCCAGCAAATCCCCGGGACTAGCGGGAGACAATGAGCAGTTCTTC. Translating gives CASKSPGLAGDNEQFF.

This clonotype has more than one count but fewer than ten. J is TRBJ2-7 and V is TRBV20-1; tentatively, D is TRBD1 or TRBD2 (5 bases each). This CDR3 contains 13 residues. The germline V gene has CDR1 DFQATT and CDR2 SNEGSKA (reference sequence). Trimming took off 5 bases at V and 2 bases at J, with 13 bases between the two ends. The CDR3 spells CSAGGRLAYEQYF. In nucleotides, the CDR3 is TGCAGTGCTGGGGGTCGATTAGCCTACGAGCAGTACTTC.

This clonotype was seen many times. V gene TRBV2 combines with J gene TRBJ2-1; TRBD1 is a possible D gene (8 bases). Looked up from germline, CDR1 is SNHLY and CDR2 is FYNNEI. CDR3 length equals 16 residues. The ends were cut back, 5 bases at V and 0 bases at J, with 14 bases in the middle. The CDR3 is CASSHRGGSSYNEQFF. Here the CDR3 DNA reads TGTGCCAGCAGTCACAGGGGGGGAAGCTCCTACAATGAGCAGTTCTTC.

This chain uses TRBV7-9 with TRBJ2-3, with a possible D match to TRBD2 (6 bases). The germline V and J ends were trimmed by 5 bases and 2 bases, with 17 bases remaining between them. Germline-derived CDR1 and CDR2 are SEHNR and FQNEAQ (reference sequence). The CDR3 length is 16 residues. The CDR3: CASSARDSPFTDTQYF. Written as DNA, the CDR3 is TGTGCCAGCAGCGCCCGGGACTCCCCCTTCACAGATACGCAGTATTTT.